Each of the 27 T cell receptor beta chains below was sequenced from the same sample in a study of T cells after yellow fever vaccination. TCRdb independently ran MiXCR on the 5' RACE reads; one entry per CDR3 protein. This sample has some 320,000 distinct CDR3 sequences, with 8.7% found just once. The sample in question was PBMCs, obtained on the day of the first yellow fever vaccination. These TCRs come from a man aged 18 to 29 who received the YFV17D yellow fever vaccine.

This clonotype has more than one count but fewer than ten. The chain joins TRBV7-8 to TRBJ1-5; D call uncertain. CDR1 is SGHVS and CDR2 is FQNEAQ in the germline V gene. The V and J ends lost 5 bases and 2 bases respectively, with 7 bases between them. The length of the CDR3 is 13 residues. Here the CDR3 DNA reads TGTGCCAGCAGCCATTCAGGCAATCAGCCCCAGCATTTT. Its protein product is CASSHSGNQPQHF. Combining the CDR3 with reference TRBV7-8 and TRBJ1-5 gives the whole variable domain GAGVSQSPRYKVAKRGQDVALRCDPISGHVSLFWYQQALGQGPEFLTYFQNEAQLDKSGLPSDRFFAERPEGSVSTLKIQRTQQEDSAVYLCASSHSGNQPQHFGDGTRLSIL.

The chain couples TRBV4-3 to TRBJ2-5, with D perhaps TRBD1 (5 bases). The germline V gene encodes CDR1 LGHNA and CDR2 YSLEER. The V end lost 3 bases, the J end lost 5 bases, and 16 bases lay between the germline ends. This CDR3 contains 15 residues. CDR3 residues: CASSQGQGGGETQYF. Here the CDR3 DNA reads TGCGCCAGCAGCCAGGGGCAGGGTGGTGGTGAGACCCAGTACTTC.

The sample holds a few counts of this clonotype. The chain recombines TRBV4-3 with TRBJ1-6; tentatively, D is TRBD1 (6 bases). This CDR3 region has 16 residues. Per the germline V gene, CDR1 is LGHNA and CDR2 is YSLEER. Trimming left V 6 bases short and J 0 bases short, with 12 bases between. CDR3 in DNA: TGCGCCAGCAGTCAGGACAGAAGCTCCTATAATTCACCCCTCCACTTT. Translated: CASSQDRSSYNSPLHF.

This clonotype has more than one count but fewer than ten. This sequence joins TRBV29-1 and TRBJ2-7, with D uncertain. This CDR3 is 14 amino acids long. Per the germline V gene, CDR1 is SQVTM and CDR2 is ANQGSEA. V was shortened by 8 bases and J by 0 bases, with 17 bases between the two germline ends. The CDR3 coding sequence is TGCAGCCCTTGGGGTGCGTTGTTCTCCTACGAGCAGTACGTC. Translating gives CSPWGALFSYEQYV.

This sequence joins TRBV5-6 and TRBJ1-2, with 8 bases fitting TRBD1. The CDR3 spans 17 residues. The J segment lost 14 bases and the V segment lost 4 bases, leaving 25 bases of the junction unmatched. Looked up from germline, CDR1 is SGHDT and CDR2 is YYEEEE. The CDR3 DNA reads TGTGCCAGCAGCCCGGACAGGGCAGGTGTACGGCTTCGAGCGGAAACCTTC. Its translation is CASSPDRAGVRLRAETF.

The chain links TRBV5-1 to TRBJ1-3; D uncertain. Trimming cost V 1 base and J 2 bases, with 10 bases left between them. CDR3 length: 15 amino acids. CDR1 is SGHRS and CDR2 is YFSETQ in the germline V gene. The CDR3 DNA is TGCGCCAGCAGCTTGAACTGGGGAACTGGAAACACCATATATTTT. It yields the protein CASSLNWGTGNTIYF.

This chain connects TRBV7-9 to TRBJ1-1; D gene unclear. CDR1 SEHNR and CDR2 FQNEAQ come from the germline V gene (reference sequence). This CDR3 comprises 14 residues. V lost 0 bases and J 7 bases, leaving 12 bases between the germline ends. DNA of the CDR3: TGTGCCAGCAGCTTAGCGCGGGGAAGTCATGAAGCTTTCTTT. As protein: CASSLARGSHEAFF.

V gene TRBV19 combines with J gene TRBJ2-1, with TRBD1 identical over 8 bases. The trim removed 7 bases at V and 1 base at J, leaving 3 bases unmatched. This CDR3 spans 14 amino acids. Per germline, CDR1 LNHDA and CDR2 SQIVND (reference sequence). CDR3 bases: TGTGCCAGTAAGAGGACAGGGTCCTACAATGAGCAGTTCTTC. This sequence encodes CASKRTGSYNEQFF.

The CDR3: CATSNIRGEGSPLHF. CDR3 DNA: TGTGCCACCAGCAATATACGGGGAGAAGGCTCACCCCTCCACTTT. V is TRBV15 and J is TRBJ1-6; D not certain. CDR1 and CDR2 from the germline V gene are LNHNV and YYDKDF (reference sequence). Trimming removed 4 bases at V and 10 bases at J, with 17 bases between. The CDR3 contains 15 residues.

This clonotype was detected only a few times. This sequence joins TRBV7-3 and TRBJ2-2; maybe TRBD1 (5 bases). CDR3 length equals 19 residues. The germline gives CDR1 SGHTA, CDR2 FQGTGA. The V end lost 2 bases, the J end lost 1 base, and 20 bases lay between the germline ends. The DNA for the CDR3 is TGTGCCAGCAGCTTATTCACAGAGCTCAAAGGGGTGAACACCGGGGAGCTGTTTTTT. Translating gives CASSLFTELKGVNTGELFF.

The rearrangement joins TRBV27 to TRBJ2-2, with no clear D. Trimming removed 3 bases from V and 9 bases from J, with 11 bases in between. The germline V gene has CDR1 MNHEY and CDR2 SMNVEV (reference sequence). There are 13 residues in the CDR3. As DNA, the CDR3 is TGTGCCAGCAGTTTCTCCGCCGAGTGGGAGCTGTTTTTT. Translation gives CASSFSAEWELFF.

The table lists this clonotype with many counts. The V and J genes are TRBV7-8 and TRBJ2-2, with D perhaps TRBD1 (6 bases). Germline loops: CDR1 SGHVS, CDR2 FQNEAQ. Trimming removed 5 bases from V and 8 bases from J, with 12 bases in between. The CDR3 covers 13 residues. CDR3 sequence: CASSLRGGGELFF. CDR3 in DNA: TGTGCCAGCAGCCTCAGGGGCGGAGGGGAGCTGTTTTTT.

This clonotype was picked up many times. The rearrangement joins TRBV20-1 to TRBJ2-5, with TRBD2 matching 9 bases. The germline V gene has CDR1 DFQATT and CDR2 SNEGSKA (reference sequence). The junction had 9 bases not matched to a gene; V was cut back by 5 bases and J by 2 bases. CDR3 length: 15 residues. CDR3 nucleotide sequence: TGCAGTGCTTTCCCCGCTAGCGGGGTTCAAGAGACCCAGTACTTC. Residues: CSAFPASGVQETQYF.

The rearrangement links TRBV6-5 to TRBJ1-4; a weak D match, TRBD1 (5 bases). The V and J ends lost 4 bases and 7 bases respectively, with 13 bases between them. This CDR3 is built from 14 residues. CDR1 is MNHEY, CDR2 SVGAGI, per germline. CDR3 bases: TGTGCCAGCAGTTCTGAGGTGGGGGGTGAAAAACTGTTTTTT. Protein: CASSSEVGGEKLFF.

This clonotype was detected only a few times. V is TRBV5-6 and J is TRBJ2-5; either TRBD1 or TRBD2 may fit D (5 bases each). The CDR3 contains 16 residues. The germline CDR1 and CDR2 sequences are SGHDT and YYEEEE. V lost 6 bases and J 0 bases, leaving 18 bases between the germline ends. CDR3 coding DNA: TGTGCCAGCAACAGAAAGGGGTGGGAGTACCAAGAGACCCAGTACTTC. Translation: CASNRKGWEYQETQYF.

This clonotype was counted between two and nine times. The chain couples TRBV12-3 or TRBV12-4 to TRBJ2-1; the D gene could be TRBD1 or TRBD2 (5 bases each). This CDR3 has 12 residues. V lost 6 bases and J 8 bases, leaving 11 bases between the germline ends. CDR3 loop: CASRATADEQFF. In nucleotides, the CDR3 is TGTGCCAGCAGGGCGACAGCGGATGAGCAGTTCTTC.

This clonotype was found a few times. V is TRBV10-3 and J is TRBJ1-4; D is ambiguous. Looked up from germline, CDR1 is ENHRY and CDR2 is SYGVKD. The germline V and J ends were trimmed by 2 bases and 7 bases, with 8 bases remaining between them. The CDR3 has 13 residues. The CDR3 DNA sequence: TGTGCCATCAGTGAGACGGGGTTTGAAAAACTGTTTTTT. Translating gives CAISETGFEKLFF.

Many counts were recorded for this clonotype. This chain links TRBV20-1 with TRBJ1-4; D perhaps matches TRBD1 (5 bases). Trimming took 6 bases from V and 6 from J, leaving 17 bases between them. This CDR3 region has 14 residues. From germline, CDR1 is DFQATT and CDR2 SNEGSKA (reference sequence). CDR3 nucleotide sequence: TGCAGTGCAGCCCTACAGGTGGGGGATGAAAAACTGTTTTTT. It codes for CSAALQVGDEKLFF.

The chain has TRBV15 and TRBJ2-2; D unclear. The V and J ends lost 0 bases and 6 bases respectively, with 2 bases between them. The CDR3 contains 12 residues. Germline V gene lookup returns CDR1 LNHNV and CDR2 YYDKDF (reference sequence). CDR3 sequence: CATSRDSGELFF. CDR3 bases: TGTGCCACCAGCAGAGATTCCGGGGAGCTGTTTTTT.

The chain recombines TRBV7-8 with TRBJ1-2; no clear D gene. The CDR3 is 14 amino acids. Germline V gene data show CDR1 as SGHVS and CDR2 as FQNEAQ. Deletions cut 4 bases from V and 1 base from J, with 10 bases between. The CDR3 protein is CASSSSSINYGYTF. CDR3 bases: TGTGCCAGCAGCTCCTCAAGTATTAACTATGGCTACACCTTC.

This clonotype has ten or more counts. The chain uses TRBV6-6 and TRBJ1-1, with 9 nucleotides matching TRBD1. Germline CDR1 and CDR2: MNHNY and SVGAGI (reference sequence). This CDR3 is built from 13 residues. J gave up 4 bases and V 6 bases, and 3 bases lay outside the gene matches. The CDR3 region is CASSRTGATEAFF. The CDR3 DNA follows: TGTGCCAGCAGCAGGACAGGGGCCACTGAAGCTTTCTTT.

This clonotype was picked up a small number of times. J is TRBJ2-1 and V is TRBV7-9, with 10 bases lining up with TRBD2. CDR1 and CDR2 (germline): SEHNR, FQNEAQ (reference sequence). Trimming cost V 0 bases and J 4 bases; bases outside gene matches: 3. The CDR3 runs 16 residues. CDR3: CASSLAVAGGYNEQFF. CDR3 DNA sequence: TGTGCCAGCAGCTTAGCGGTAGCGGGGGGTTACAATGAGCAGTTCTTC. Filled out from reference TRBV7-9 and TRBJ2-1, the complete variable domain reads DTGVSQNPRHKITKRGQNVTFRCDPISEHNRLYWYRQTLGQGPEFLTYFQNEAQLEKSRLLSDRFSAERPKGSFSTLEIQRTEQGDSAMYLCASSLAVAGGYNEQFFGPGTRLTVL.

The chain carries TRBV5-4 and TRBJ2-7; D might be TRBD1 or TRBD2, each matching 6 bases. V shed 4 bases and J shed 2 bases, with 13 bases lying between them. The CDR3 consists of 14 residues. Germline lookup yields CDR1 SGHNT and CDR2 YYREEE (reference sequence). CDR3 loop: CASSGGDNTYEQYF. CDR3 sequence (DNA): TGTGCCAGCAGCGGAGGGGACAATACCTACGAGCAGTACTTC.

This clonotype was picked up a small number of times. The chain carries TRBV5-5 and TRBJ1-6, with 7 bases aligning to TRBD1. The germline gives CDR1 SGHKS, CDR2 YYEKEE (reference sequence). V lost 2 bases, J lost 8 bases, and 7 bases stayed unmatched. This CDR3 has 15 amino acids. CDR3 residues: CASSFTGAFDSPLHF. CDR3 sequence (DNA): TGTGCCAGCAGCTTTACAGGGGCGTTCGATTCACCCCTCCACTTT.

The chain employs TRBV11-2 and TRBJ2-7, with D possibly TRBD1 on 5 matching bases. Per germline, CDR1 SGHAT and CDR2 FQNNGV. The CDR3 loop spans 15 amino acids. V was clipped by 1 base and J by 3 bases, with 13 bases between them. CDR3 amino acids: CASSLVQVSRYEQYF. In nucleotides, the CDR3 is TGTGCCAGCAGCTTAGTACAGGTCTCCCGCTACGAGCAGTACTTC.

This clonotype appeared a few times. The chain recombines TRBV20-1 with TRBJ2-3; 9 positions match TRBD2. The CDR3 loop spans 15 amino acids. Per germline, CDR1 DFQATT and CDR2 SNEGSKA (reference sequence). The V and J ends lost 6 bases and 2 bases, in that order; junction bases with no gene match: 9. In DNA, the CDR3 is TGCAGTGCCAGTCAGACTAGCGGCCTCACAGATACGCAGTATTTT. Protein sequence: CSASQTSGLTDTQYF.

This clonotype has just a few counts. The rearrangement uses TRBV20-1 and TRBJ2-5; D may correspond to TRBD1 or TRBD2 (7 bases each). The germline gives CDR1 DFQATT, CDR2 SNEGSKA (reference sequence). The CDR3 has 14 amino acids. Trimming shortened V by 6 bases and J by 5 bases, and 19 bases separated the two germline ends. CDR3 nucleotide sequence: TGCAGTGCACCCCAGGGGGGGGCAAGGGAGACCCAGTACTTC. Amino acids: CSAPQGGARETQYF.